This TCR beta chain was recovered during a study of blood T cell repertoires in COVID-19. Study as a whole: Material from acute and convalescent COVID-19 was sourced from the United States, Italy and Spain. Nucleic acid was either cDNA or gDNA, and it came from T cells, B-cell-depleted T cells, or PBMCs.

Per the study methods: Quantification of nucleated cells was approximated via reference gene primer amplification. TCRdb keeps only in-frame clones here, not all; method: immunoSEQ multiplex PCR. The V and J calls and clone size are taken from that table; D and trimming were inferred from the DNA. The sample lists 180,000 or so clones, around 76% occurring once. Sequencing was done on a sample of peripheral blood. The clonotype was recovered from a woman in her 70s with acute or convalescent COVID-19.

CDR3 DNA: TGTGCCAGCAGCTCCGGACAGGGATATTCACCCCTCCACTTT. It specifies CASSSGQGYSPLHF. The chain combines TRBV11-2 with TRBJ1-6; 8 bases are a match to TRBD1. CDR3 length: 14 amino acids. Per the germline V gene, CDR1 is SGHAT and CDR2 is FQNNGV. With 4 bases clipped from V and 8 bases from J, the junction kept 4 bases outside the gene matches.